Listed below are T cell receptor beta chains from one sample, sequenced in a study of blood T cell repertoires in COVID-19. The data were produced by immunoSEQ multiplex PCR, yet TCRdb's version contains in-frame clones alone and is incomplete. The table lists 180,000 or so clones, 83% of them singletons. The sequencing sample was made of PBMCs or T cells enriched from blood (not recorded which). Every receptor here comes from a woman aged 45-59 years who had recovered from COVID-19. Both conserved end residues are part of each CDR3. The order of the fields is J gene, D gene, V gene, clone size, CDR3 protein, CDR3 DNA. A D gene is named only where the DNA matches it firmly. Only some rows state a clone size, as once, few, many or a class for expanded clones.

TRBJ2-3	-	TRBV4-1	-	CASSQPTGPHGQYF	TGCGCCAGCAGCCAACCAACAGGGCCCCATGGGCAGTATTTT
TRBJ1-1	-	TRBV9	-	CASSVSGLLRGTEAFF	TGTGCCAGCAGCGTAAGCGGGCTTCTGAGAGGGACTGAAGCTTTCTTT
TRBJ1-1	-	TRBV11-3	-	CASSLAGVNTEAFF	TGTGCCAGCAGCTTAGCGGGGGTGAACACTGAAGCTTTCTTT
TRBJ1-5	TRBD1	TRBV5-6	-	CASSSTLGRQGESGQPQHF	TGTGCCAGCAGCTCTACCTTAGGACGACAGGGAGAATCGGGACAGCCCCAGCATTTT
TRBJ1-1	-	TRBV13	-	CASSPQGIGVNTEAFF	TGTGCCAGCAGCCCCCAAGGGATAGGGGTGAACACTGAAGCTTTCTTT
TRBJ1-2	-	TRBV9	-	CASSASLPRGYTF	TGTGCCAGCAGCGCTTCCCTGCCGCGGGGCTACACCTTC
TRBJ2-2	-	TRBV3-1/TRBV3-2	-	CASSQAYTGELFF	TGTGCCAGCAGCCAAGCATACACCGGGGAGCTGTTTTTT
TRBJ1-5	TRBD1	TRBV2	-	CATQDRAVNQPQHF	TGTGCCACCCAAGACAGGGCAGTTAATCAGCCCCAGCATTTT
TRBJ1-2	-	TRBV6-5	-	CASSKSTVIYGHTF	TGTGCCAGCAGTAAGTCGACAGTCATCTATGGCCACACCTTC
TRBJ1-6	-	TRBV5-8	-	CASRQRNRLHF	TGTGCCAGCAGGCAGCGAAATAGGCTCCACTTT
TRBJ2-5	TRBD2	TRBV2	-	CASSVGLAGPLETQYF	TGTGCCAGCAGTGTGGGGCTAGCGGGGCCCCTGGAGACCCAGTACTTC
TRBJ1-2	-	TRBV20-1	once	CSAKYNYGYTF	TGCAGTGCTAAATATAACTATGGCTACACCTTC
TRBJ1-1	TRBD1	TRBV18	few	CASSPGNRGTEAFF	TGTGCCAGCTCTCCAGGGAACAGGGGGACTGAAGCTTTCTTT
TRBJ1-4	-	TRBV7-9	-	CASSERRELLIF	TGTGCCAGCAGCGAACGGCGGGAACTGTTGATTTTT
TRBJ1-2	-	TRBV16	-	CASSQSGPNYGYTF	TGTGCCAGCAGCCAATCGGGGCCGAACTATGGCTACACCTTC
TRBJ1-1	-	TRBV18	-	CASSPQWNTEAFF	TGTGCCAGCTCACCCCAGTGGAACACTGAAGCTTTCTTT
TRBJ2-3	-	TRBV28	once	CASSLGLSADTQYF	TGTGCCAGCAGTTTAGGACTCTCTGCAGATACGCAGTATTTT
TRBJ2-2	-	TRBV9	-	CASSGGVNTGELFF	TGTGCCAGCAGCGGGGGGGTGAACACCGGGGAGCTGTTTTTT
TRBJ1-6	-	TRBV7-6	-	CASSLKGGDYNSPLHF	TGTGCCAGCAGCTTAAAGGGCGGGGATTATAATTCACCCCTCCACTTT
TRBJ1-1	TRBD1	TRBV6-6	-	CASSQGGTGGWEAFF	TGTGCCAGCAGCCAGGGAGGGACAGGGGGTTGGGAAGCTTTCTTT
TRBJ2-2	TRBD2	TRBV14	-	CASSQRGDTGELFF	TGTGCCAGCAGCCAACGGGGGGACACCGGGGAGCTGTTTTTT
TRBJ2-3	TRBD1	TRBV5-1	-	CASKGTGPRDTQYF	TGCGCCAGCAAGGGGACAGGGCCGAGAGATACGCAGTATTTT
TRBJ2-3	-	TRBV6-4	-	CASIGGQDGRRDTQYF	TGTGCCAGCATCGGAGGTCAGGACGGCCGCCGAGATACGCAGTATTTT
TRBJ1-3	-	TRBV7-2	-	CASSFREAGNTIYF	TGTGCCAGCAGCTTCCGGGAAGCGGGAAACACCATATATTTT
TRBJ1-5	TRBD1	TRBV19	few	CASRDRQGRQPQHF	TGTGCCAGTAGAGATAGACAGGGCCGACAGCCCCAGCATTTT
TRBJ1-1	-	TRBV19	-	CASIHNGGVTEAFF	TGTGCCAGTATCCACAACGGGGGGGTCACTGAAGCTTTCTTT
TRBJ2-3	-	TRBV11-3	-	CASSSYLGGSTDTQYF	TGTGCCAGCAGCTCCTACCTCGGGGGTAGCACAGATACGCAGTATTTT
TRBJ2-2	-	TRBV7-2	-	CASSSYTGELFF	TGTGCCAGCAGTTCGTACACCGGGGAGCTGTTTTTT
TRBJ2-3	-	TRBV18	many	CASSPSGGFSDTQYF	TGTGCCAGCTCACCGTCTGGAGGGTTCTCGGATACGCAGTATTTT
TRBJ2-1	TRBD2	TRBV15	-	CATSPMGGGVDEQFF	TGTGCCACCAGCCCAATGGGCGGGGGGGTCGATGAGCAGTTCTTC
TRBJ2-1	-	TRBV11-3	-	CASSPVGPFNEQFF	TGTGCCAGCAGCCCGGTGGGGCCCTTCAATGAGCAGTTCTTC
TRBJ2-5	-	TRBV6-1	-	CASSEGLWEETQYF	TGTGCCAGCAGTGAGGGCCTATGGGAAGAGACCCAGTACTTC
TRBJ2-3	TRBD1	TRBV25-1	-	CASAGQGSDTQYF	TGTGCCAGCGCTGGACAGGGATCGGATACGCAGTATTTT
TRBJ1-2	-	TRBV5-1	-	CASSLDPGAAGYTF	TGCGCCAGCAGCTTGGATCCAGGGGCCGCTGGCTACACCTTC
TRBJ1-4	-	TRBV19	few	CASSIGGLGEKLFF	TGTGCCAGTAGTATAGGAGGGCTTGGCGAAAAACTGTTTTTT
TRBJ1-5	-	TRBV12-3/TRBV12-4	-	CASSPDTNQPQHF	TGTGCCAGCAGTCCAGACACCAATCAGCCCCAGCATTTT
TRBJ2-3	-	TRBV7-9	-	CASRTTVLSTDTQYF	TGTGCCAGCAGAACCACCGTACTTAGCACAGATACGCAGTATTTT
TRBJ1-3	TRBD1	TRBV19	-	CASSVSDREYGNTIYF	TGTGCCAGTAGTGTCTCGGACAGGGAATACGGAAACACCATATATTTT
TRBJ2-1	-	TRBV27	-	CASSLGRQYYNEQFF	TGTGCCAGCAGTTTAGGGCGACAGTATTACAATGAGCAGTTCTTC
TRBJ2-1	TRBD2	TRBV15	-	CATSIPAGGANNEQFF	TGTGCCACCAGCATACCAGCGGGGGGCGCCAACAATGAGCAGTTCTTC
TRBJ1-4	TRBD1	TRBV30	-	CAWSVGTGGEKLFF	TGTGCCTGGAGTGTAGGGACAGGGGGCGAAAAACTGTTTTTT
TRBJ1-2	-	TRBV2	-	CASSADRPNYGYTF	TGTGCCAGCAGTGCTGACAGACCTAACTATGGCTACACCTTC
TRBJ2-5	TRBD2	TRBV2	-	CASSGVAGDYQETQYF	TGTGCCAGCAGTGGGGTAGCGGGGGATTACCAAGAGACCCAGTACTTC
TRBJ2-2	TRBD1	TRBV7-9	-	CASSFGTGITGELFF	TGTGCCAGCAGCTTCGGGACAGGGATCACCGGGGAGCTGTTTTTT
TRBJ2-1	TRBD2	TRBV3-1/TRBV3-2	once	CASSLAGNSYNEQFF	TGTGCCAGCAGCCTAGCGGGGAACTCCTACAATGAGCAGTTCTTC